The 20 T cell receptor beta chains reported below all come from one sample, sequenced in a study of blood T cell repertoires in COVID-19. Measured with immunoSEQ multiplex PCR; TCRdb has only the in-frame clones, and not every one. Among about 170,000 clones listed, roughly 81% were seen once. The sequencing input was peripheral blood. Receptors originate from a man aged 35-49 years who had recovered from COVID-19.

This chain's CDR3 is CASSGVPGFGYTF. The CDR3 DNA reads as TGTGCCAGCAGTGGCGTCCCAGGGTTCGGCTACACCTTC. This chain links TRBV6-4 with TRBJ1-2, with a tentative D call TRBD1 (5 bases). Trimming removed 4 bases at V and 8 bases at J, with 14 bases between. Per the germline V gene, CDR1 is MRHNA and CDR2 is SNTAGT. This CDR3 contains 13 residues.

Concerning this clone itself: Other DNA sequences within the sample encode an identical CDR3. This chain links TRBV19 with TRBJ1-1; a possible D gene is TRBD1 (5 bases). The CDR3 is 14 amino acids. Germline V gene sequence: CDR1 LNHDA, CDR2 SQIVND (reference sequence). The V end lost 3 bases, the J end lost 1 base, and 9 bases lay between the germline ends. As DNA, the CDR3 is TGTGCCAGTAGTATCCAGGGTCCGAACACTGAAGCTTTCTTT. Translation: CASSIQGPNTEAFF.

The rearrangement uses TRBV13 and TRBJ2-1; a weak D match, TRBD1 (8 bases). Germline CDR1 reads PRHDT; CDR2 reads FYEKMQ (reference sequence). The CDR3 loop spans 14 amino acids. Deletions cut 5 bases from V and 10 bases from J, with 18 bases between. CDR3 coding DNA: TGTGCCAGCAGCGAGCGGACAGGGCGGGGGGAGCAGTTCTTC. It yields the protein CASSERTGRGEQFF.

V gene TRBV4-3 combines with J gene TRBJ2-2; TRBD1 matches 8 bases. The CDR3 contains 16 residues. J lost 5 bases, V lost 1 base, and 6 bases had no gene match. CDR1 is LGHNA, CDR2 YSLEER, per germline. The CDR3 DNA reads as TGCGCCAGCAGCCAAGGAGGCAGGGGGCAGACCGGGGAGCTGTTTTTT. This translates into CASSQGGRGQTGELFF.

The chain links TRBV2 to TRBJ2-5; D might be TRBD2 (6 bases). The V gene lost 3 bases and the J gene lost 2 bases, with 7 bases spanning the gap. In germline, CDR1 is SNHLY, CDR2 FYNNEI. This CDR3 is built from 13 residues. CDR3 protein: CASSDGLQETQYF. CDR3 coding DNA: TGTGCCAGCAGTGACGGACTACAAGAGACCCAGTACTTC.

The CDR3 coding sequence is TGTGCCAGCAGTTACAGGGGACAGGGGGCTTTTGATACGCAGTATTTT. It translates to CASSYRGQGAFDTQYF. The chain is built from TRBV6-2 or TRBV6-3 and TRBJ2-3; 12 bases are shared with TRBD1. The V segment lost 2 bases and the J segment 6 bases; nucleotides outside the gene matches: 6. From germline, CDR1 is MNHEY and CDR2 SVGEGT. The length of the CDR3 is 16 residues.

This chain connects TRBV27 to TRBJ2-7; 10 positions agree with TRBD1. With V trimmed by 3 bases and J by 7 bases, 6 bases remained unmatched. The CDR3 sequence is 14 residues long. Germline lookup yields CDR1 MNHEY and CDR2 SMNVEV (reference sequence). CDR3 in DNA: TGTGCCAGCAGTTTCCGGGACAGGGGCCGGGAGCAGTACTTC. It specifies CASSFRDRGREQYF.

The chain joins TRBV18 to TRBJ1-1, with TRBD1 as a possible D gene (5 bases). Trimming stripped 5 bases from V and 5 bases from J, with 9 bases between. There are 12 residues in the CDR3. In germline, CDR1 is KGHSH, CDR2 LQKENI. The CDR3 DNA reads as TGTGCCAGCTCAGTTGACAGTACTGAAGCTTTCTTT. Protein sequence: CASSVDSTEAFF.

The chain is built from TRBV4-3 and TRBJ2-1, with D tentatively TRBD1 (6 bases). The germline gives CDR1 LGHNA, CDR2 YSLEER. The CDR3 runs 15 residues. V shed 2 bases and J shed 4 bases, with 12 bases lying between them. CDR3 sequence (DNA): TGCGCCAGCAGCCAACGGGACACAAGTTACAATGAGCAGTTCTTC. Encoded protein: CASSQRDTSYNEQFF.

This clone was found a few times. CDR3 amino acids: CASRGLYTGELFF. In DNA, the CDR3 is TGTGCCAGTAGAGGACTTTACACCGGGGAGCTGTTTTTT. The V gene is TRBV19, the J gene TRBJ2-2, with D perhaps matching TRBD2 (5 bases). V was cut by 6 bases and J by 3 bases, with 8 bases left in between. Germline V gene data show CDR1 as LNHDA and CDR2 as SQIVND (reference sequence). There are 13 residues in the CDR3.

This chain links TRBV24-1 with TRBJ2-2, with D possibly being TRBD1 (5 bases). Trimming removed 4 bases at V and 9 bases at J, with 14 bases between. From germline, CDR1 is KGHDR and CDR2 SFDVKD. The CDR3 is 14 residues long. CDR3 coding DNA: TGTGCCACCAGTGAGCGGAAGGGGATCCGGGAGCTGTTTTTT. This translates into CATSERKGIRELFF.

The chain carries TRBV7-2 and TRBJ1-1; perhaps TRBD1 as D (5 bases). V lost 3 bases, J lost 1 base, and 12 bases lay in between. The CDR3 spans 15 residues. Germline assignment: CDR1 SGHTA and CDR2 FQGNSA. The CDR3 coding sequence is TGTGCCAGCAGCTTCGCTGACAGACAGAACACTGAAGCTTTCTTT. Translating it yields CASSFADRQNTEAFF. Full variable domain (outside the CDR3, taken from reference TRBV7-2 and TRBJ1-1): GAGVSQSPSNKVTEKGKDVELRCDPISGHTALYWYRQSLGQGLEFLIYFQGNSAPDKSGLPSDRFSAERTGGSVSTLTIQRTQQEDSAVYLCASSFADRQNTEAFFGQGTRLTVV.

Remarks on this clone: The sample carries other DNA sequences with the same CDR3. This chain joins TRBV7-2 and TRBJ2-1, with 13 bases fitting TRBD2. CDR1 and CDR2 from the germline V gene are SGHTA and FQGNSA. The CDR3 loop spans 16 amino acids. V shed 1 base and J 7 bases; nucleotides not matched to a gene: 4. As DNA, the CDR3 is TGTGCCAGCAGCTTAGATTGGACTAGCGGGAGTAATGAGCAGTTCTTC. This encodes CASSLDWTSGSNEQFF.

This chain connects TRBV23-1 to TRBJ1-4; TRBD1 matches at 7 bases. TRBV23-1 is an open reading frame whose function is uncertain. V shed 4 bases and J 11 bases; nucleotides not matched to a gene: 16. The CDR3 has 16 amino acids. The CDR3 spells CASSRDRASRCEKLFF. CDR3 bases: TGCGCCAGCAGTCGAGACAGGGCTTCCCGGTGTGAGAAACTGTTTTTT.

The CDR3 loop reads CAWGTGTNEKLFF. CDR3 nucleotide sequence: TGTGCCTGGGGTACCGGAACTAATGAAAAACTGTTTTTT. The chain joins TRBV30 to TRBJ1-4; D uncertain. This CDR3 has 13 amino acids. The germline gives CDR1 GTSNPN, CDR2 SVGIG (reference sequence). The V end was cut by 5 bases, the J end by 1 base, with 8 bases between. The full variable domain, in which reference TRBV30 and TRBJ1-4 provide the parts outside the CDR3, is SQTIHQWPATLVQPVGSPLSLECTVEGTSNPNLYWYRQAAGRGLQLLFYSVGIGQISSEVPQNLSASRPQDRQFILSSKKLLLSDSGFYLCAWGTGTNEKLFFGSGTQLSVL.

In its sample, this clone was seen once. The chain employs TRBV3-1 (or the pseudogene TRBV3-2) and TRBJ1-4, with TRBD1 as a possible D gene (5 bases). The CDR3 length is 15 residues. V lost 4 bases, J lost 5 bases, and 14 bases lay in between. Germline V CDR1 and CDR2: LGHDT, YNNKEL (reference sequence). The CDR3 loop is CASSRPGGKNEKLFF. In DNA form, the CDR3 reads TGTGCCAGCAGCCGACCGGGGGGAAAAAATGAAAAACTGTTTTTT.

The chain uses TRBV12-3 or TRBV12-4 and TRBJ2-4, with D possibly matching TRBD2 (5 bases). The CDR3 length is 13 residues. Trimming took 2 bases from V and 6 from J, leaving 8 bases between them. CDR3 coding DNA: TGTGCCAGCAGTTTACGGGGTGTAAACATTCAGTACTTC. Translating it yields CASSLRGVNIQYF.

This chain connects TRBV18 to TRBJ2-1; D remains unclear. V lost 4 bases, J lost 2 bases, and 9 bases lay in between. Per germline, CDR1 KGHSH and CDR2 LQKENI. There are 14 residues in the CDR3. CDR3 nucleotide sequence: TGTGCCAGCTCACGCACAGAAACCTACAATGAGCAGTTCTTC. Encoded protein: CASSRTETYNEQFF.

This chain uses TRBV19 with TRBJ2-7; 9 bases are a match to TRBD1. This CDR3 has 16 amino acids. The J segment lost 3 bases and the V segment lost 2 bases, leaving 8 bases of the junction unmatched. The germline V gene has CDR1 LNHDA and CDR2 SQIVND (reference sequence). The CDR3 nucleotides read TGTGCCAGTAGTATAACAGGGACAGGGAGGAACTACGAGCAGTACTTC. Translation gives CASSITGTGRNYEQYF.

This clone occurred once. The chain has TRBV2 and TRBJ1-5; 8 bases align to TRBD1. The V gene's germline CDR1 is SNHLY and CDR2 FYNNEI. The CDR3 runs to 13 residues. V was pared by 8 bases and J by 3 bases, with 3 bases of the junction left unmatched. The CDR3 DNA reads TGTGCCAGCGGGGGACAGGACAATCAGCCCCAGCATTTT. Translating it yields CASGGQDNQPQHF.